These 11 T cell receptor beta chains were all obtained from the same sample, sequenced in a study of control samples from healthy donors and cancer patients. Clones were sequenced by immunoSEQ multiplex PCR, and TCRdb holds only the in-frame ones, with some missing. This table has around 110,000 clones, 75% to 90% appearing once. Sequencing was done on a sample of PBMCs. The receptors were gathered from a woman aged 50 to 60 with colorectal cancer.

This chain links TRBV21-1 with TRBJ2-7; the D call in the table, TRBD2, was not verified against the DNA. TRBV21-1 is annotated as a pseudogene. CDR3 length equals 12 residues. CDR3 sequence: CAREWGVDEQYF. DNA for the CDR3: TGTGCCAGAGAATGGGGAGTGGACGAGCAGTACTTC.

The chain joins TRBV5-1 to TRBJ2-7; the D gene is possibly TRBD2 (6 bases). The CDR3 sequence is 16 residues long. Germline V gives CDR1 SGHRS, CDR2 YFSETQ. Between the trimmed V and J ends, which lost 0 bases and 1 base, there was a span of 14 bases. CDR3 nucleotides: TGCGCCAGCAGCTTGGATTGGGGGGTTAATTCCTACGAGCAGTACTTC. Translating gives CASSLDWGVNSYEQYF.

The V gene is TRBV5-5, the J gene TRBJ1-1, with D maybe TRBD1 (5 bases). V lost 0 bases and J 2 bases, leaving 17 bases between the germline ends. The V gene's germline CDR1 is SGHKS and CDR2 YYEKEE (reference sequence). There are 17 residues in the CDR3. The CDR3 here is CASSLAGKGVQNTEAFF. CDR3 in DNA: TGTGCCAGCAGCTTGGCCGGAAAAGGGGTTCAAAACACTGAAGCTTTCTTT.

The V call is TRBV9, the J call TRBJ1-3; D not certain. The CDR3 has 14 residues. With 4 bases removed from V and 1 base from J, the gap between germline ends came to 9 bases. Germline V gives CDR1 SGDLS, CDR2 YYNGEE. The CDR3 nucleotides read TGTGCCAGCAGCACTCCGGGTTCTGGAAACACCATATATTTT. This sequence encodes CASSTPGSGNTIYF.

The chain is built from TRBV9 and TRBJ1-5, with D perhaps TRBD1 (5 bases). The CDR3 loop spans 15 amino acids. The V and J ends lost 4 bases and 4 bases respectively, with 15 bases between them. Germline V CDR1 and CDR2: SGDLS, YYNGEE. This CDR3 reads CASSSGWDLNQPQHF. CDR3 in DNA: TGTGCCAGCAGCTCAGGGTGGGACTTAAATCAGCCCCAGCATTTT.

The V call is TRBV7-8, the J call TRBJ1-1; D is uncertain. This CDR3 region has 13 residues. V lost 5 bases and J lost 9, with 16 bases in between. Germline values: CDR1 SGHVS, CDR2 FQNEAQ. CDR3 in amino acids: CASSPPSGRQAFF. The CDR3 DNA follows: TGTGCCAGCAGCCCCCCGAGCGGCAGGCAAGCTTTCTTT.

V and J are TRBV19 and TRBJ2-3; TRBD2 aligns across 9 bases. Germline V gene lookup returns CDR1 LNHDA and CDR2 SQIVND (reference sequence). V lost 3 bases to trimming and J lost 7 bases; unmatched junction nucleotides: 5. The CDR3 has 14 residues. The CDR3 protein is CASSMGLALYTQYF. In DNA, the CDR3 is TGTGCCAGTAGTATGGGACTAGCCTTATATACGCAGTATTTT. The variable domain in full, completed from reference TRBV19 and TRBJ2-3, reads DGGITQSPKYLFRKEGQNVTLSCEQNLNHDAMYWYRQDPGQGLRLIYYSQIVNDFQKGDIAEGYSVSREKKESFPLTVTSAQKNPTAFYLCASSMGLALYTQYFGPGTRLTVL.

The chain employs TRBV5-4 and TRBJ2-1; 10 bases match TRBD2. J gave up 2 bases and V 2 bases, and 4 bases lay outside the gene matches. This CDR3 has 16 residues. CDR1 and CDR2 from the germline V gene are SGHNT and YYREEE (reference sequence). For the CDR3, the DNA is TGTGCCAGCAGCTTAACTAGCGGGACGACCTACAATGAGCAGTTCTTC. Its protein is CASSLTSGTTYNEQFF.

The chain has TRBV20-1 and TRBJ1-4; the match to TRBD1 covers 7 bases. Germline V lookup: CDR1 DFQATT, CDR2 SNEGSKA (reference sequence). This CDR3 contains 15 residues. The V gene end was trimmed by 3 bases and the J gene end by 2 bases; junction bases not matched to a gene: 6. This chain's CDR3 is CSASEQGWTNEKLFF. DNA for the CDR3: TGCAGTGCTAGTGAACAGGGGTGGACTAATGAAAAACTGTTTTTT.

The V gene is TRBV28, the J gene TRBJ2-7, with TRBD2 matching 10 bases. The CDR3 has 14 residues. Germline trimming cut 7 bases from V and 6 bases from J; bases unmatched to any gene: 9. Germline V gene data show CDR1 as MDHEN and CDR2 as SYDVKM. Here the CDR3 reads CASKDSGRRREQYF. For the CDR3, the DNA is TGTGCCAGCAAGGATAGCGGGAGGAGACGCGAGCAGTACTTC. Using reference TRBV28 and TRBJ2-7 for the parts outside the CDR3, the full variable domain is DVKVTQSSRYLVKRTGEKVFLECVQDMDHENMFWYRQDPGLGLRLIYFSYDVKMKEKGDIPEGYSVSREKKERFSLILESASTNQTSMYLCASKDSGRRREQYFGPGTRLTVT.

A single count supports this clone. The chain recombines TRBV18 with TRBJ2-5; D ambiguous. Trimming removed 0 bases from V and 3 bases from J, with 8 bases in between. Germline V gene data show CDR1 as KGHSH and CDR2 as LQKENI. The CDR3 extends over 14 amino acids. The CDR3 loop is CASSPPVRKETQYF. For the CDR3, the DNA is TGTGCCAGCTCACCACCGGTACGCAAAGAGACCCAGTACTTC.